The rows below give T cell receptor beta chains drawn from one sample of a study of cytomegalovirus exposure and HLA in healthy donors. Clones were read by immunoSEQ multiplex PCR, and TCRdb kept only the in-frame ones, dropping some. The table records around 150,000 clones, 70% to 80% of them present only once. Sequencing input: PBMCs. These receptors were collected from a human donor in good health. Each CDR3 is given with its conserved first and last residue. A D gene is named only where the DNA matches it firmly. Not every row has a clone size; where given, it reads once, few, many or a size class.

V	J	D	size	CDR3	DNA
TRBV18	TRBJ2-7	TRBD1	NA	CASSELRTTGFGQHEQYF	TGTGCCAGCTCAGAACTTCGAACGACAGGGTTTGGACAGCACGAGCAGTACTTC
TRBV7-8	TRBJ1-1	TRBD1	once	CASSLGTGVCAAFF	TGTGCCAGCAGCTTAGGGACAGGGGTTTGCGCAGCTTTCTTT
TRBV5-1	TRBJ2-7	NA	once	CASSLTRGEQYF	TGCGCCAGCAGCTTGACTCGTGGCGAGCAGTACTTC
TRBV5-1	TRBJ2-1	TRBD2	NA	CASSGGLAVYNEQFF	TGCGCCAGCAGCGGGGGACTAGCGGTATACAATGAGCAGTTCTTC
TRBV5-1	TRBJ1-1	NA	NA	CASSFEGVKTEAFF	TGCGCCAGCAGCTTCGAGGGGGTGAAGACTGAAGCTTTCTTT
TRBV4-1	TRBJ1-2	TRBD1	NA	CASSQNSDRIYGYTF	TGCGCCAGCAGCCAAAACTCGGACAGGATCTATGGCTACACCTTC
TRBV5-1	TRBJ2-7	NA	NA	CASSEGQTGYEQYF	TGCGCCAGCAGCGAGGGACAAACAGGCTACGAGCAGTACTTC
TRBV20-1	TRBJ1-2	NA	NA	CSSPDSGYTF	TGCAGCTCTCCGGACAGTGGCTACACCTTC
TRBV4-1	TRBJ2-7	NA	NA	CASSQFLLGPEQYF	TGCGCCAGCAGCCAATTCCTTTTGGGGCCCGAGCAGTACTTC
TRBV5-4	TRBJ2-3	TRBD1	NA	CASSTGQGARFPDTQYF	TGTGCCAGCAGCACGGGACAGGGGGCACGGTTCCCAGATACGCAGTATTTT
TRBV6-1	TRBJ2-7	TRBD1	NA	CASSHSDRPSYEQYF	TGTGCCAGCAGTCATTCGGACAGGCCGTCCTACGAGCAGTACTTC
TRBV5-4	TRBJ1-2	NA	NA	CASSPRADYGYTF	TGTGCCAGCAGCCCCAGGGCGGACTATGGCTACACCTTC
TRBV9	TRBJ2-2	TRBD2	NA	CASSVAGSGSQAGELFF	TGTGCCAGCAGCGTAGCGGGTAGCGGGAGTCAGGCCGGGGAGCTGTTTTTT
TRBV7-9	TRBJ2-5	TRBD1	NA	CASSSGQAQETQYF	TGTGCCAGCAGCTCGGGACAGGCCCAAGAGACCCAGTACTTC
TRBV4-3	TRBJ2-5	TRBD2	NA	CASSQDRREETQYF	TGCGCCAGCAGCCAAGATCGGCGGGAGGAGACCCAGTACTTC
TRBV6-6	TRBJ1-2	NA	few	CASSQTPQAGYGYTF	TGTGCCAGCAGTCAGACACCCCAGGCTGGTTATGGCTACACCTTC
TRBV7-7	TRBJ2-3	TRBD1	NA	CASSLTTGADTQYF	TGTGCCAGCAGCTTAACGACAGGGGCAGATACGCAGTATTTT
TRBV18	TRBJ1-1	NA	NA	CASSPATDTEAFF	TGTGCCAGCTCACCCGCGACAGACACTGAAGCTTTCTTT
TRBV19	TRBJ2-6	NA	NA	CASSQLRSGANVLTF	TGTGCCAGTAGTCAATTGAGGTCCGGGGCCAACGTCCTGACTTTC
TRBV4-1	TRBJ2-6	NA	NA	CASSTVEGSGANVLTF	TGCGCCAGCAGCACTGTAGAGGGATCTGGGGCCAACGTCCTGACTTTC
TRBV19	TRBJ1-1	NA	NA	CASRKAGAGRVTEAFF	TGTGCCAGTAGGAAGGCGGGGGCAGGGAGGGTCACTGAAGCTTTCTTT
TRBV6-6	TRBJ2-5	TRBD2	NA	CASSFGTSGTQETQYF	TGTGCCAGCAGTTTCGGGACTAGCGGGACCCAAGAGACCCAGTACTTC
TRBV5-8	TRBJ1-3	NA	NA	CASSLRGGNTIYF	TGTGCCAGCAGCTTAAGGGGTGGAAACACCATATATTTT
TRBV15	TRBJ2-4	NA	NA	CATSRDSVAKNIQYF	TGTGCCACCAGCAGAGACTCCGTAGCCAAAAACATTCAGTACTTC
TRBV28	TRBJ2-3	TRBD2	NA	CASSQGLAGTQYF	TGTGCCAGCAGTCAAGGACTAGCGGGGACGCAGTATTTT
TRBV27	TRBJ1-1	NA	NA	CASSHMNTEAFF	TGTGCCAGCAGTCACATGAACACTGAAGCTTTCTTT
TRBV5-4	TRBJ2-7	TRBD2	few	CASSSVGGRGEGYEQYF	TGTGCCAGCAGCTCCGTTGGGGGGAGGGGAGAAGGCTACGAGCAGTACTTC
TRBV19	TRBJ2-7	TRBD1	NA	CASATTGGDLYGQYF	TGTGCCAGTGCCACAACAGGGGGCGATCTCTACGGGCAGTACTTC
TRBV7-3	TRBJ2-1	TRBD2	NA	CASSPLGGEGRNEQFF	TGTGCCAGCAGCCCCCTTGGGGGGGAGGGCCGCAATGAGCAGTTCTTC
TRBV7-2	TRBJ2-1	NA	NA	CASSFARNEQFF	TGTGCCAGCAGCTTTGCCCGGAATGAGCAGTTCTTC
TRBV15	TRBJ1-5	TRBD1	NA	CATSRPIGQGLYQPQHF	TGTGCCACCAGCAGACCTATCGGACAGGGGTTATATCAGCCCCAGCATTTT
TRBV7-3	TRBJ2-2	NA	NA	CASSSDTGELFF	TGTGCCAGCAGCTCCGACACCGGGGAGCTGTTTTTT
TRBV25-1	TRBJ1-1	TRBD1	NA	CASSEPPQGTGLAEAFF	TGTGCCAGCAGTGAACCACCCCAAGGGACAGGCTTGGCTGAAGCTTTCTTT
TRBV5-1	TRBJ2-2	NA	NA	CASSLRGVTGELFF	TGCGCCAGCAGCTTGAGAGGAGTCACCGGGGAGCTGTTTTTT
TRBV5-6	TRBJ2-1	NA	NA	CASSLGGVLRSYNEQFF	TGTGCCAGCAGCTTGGGTGGTGTCTTGCGGTCCTACAATGAGCAGTTCTTC
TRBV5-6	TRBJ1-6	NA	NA	CASGEAGSSPLHF	TGTGCCAGCGGAGAGGCCGGGAGTTCACCCCTCCACTTT
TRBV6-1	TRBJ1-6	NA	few	CASSELGTSSYNSPLHF	TGTGCCAGCAGTGAACTTGGTACTAGCTCCTATAATTCACCCCTCCACTTT
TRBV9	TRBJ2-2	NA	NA	CASSVVGRNTGELFF	TGTGCCAGCAGCGTAGTTGGTAGGAACACCGGGGAGCTGTTTTTT
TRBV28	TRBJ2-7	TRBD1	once	CASSIWDSWEQYF	TGTGCCAGCAGTATATGGGACAGCTGGGAGCAGTACTTC
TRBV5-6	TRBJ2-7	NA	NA	CASSFWGREAGQYF	TGTGCCAGCAGTTTCTGGGGCAGGGAGGCCGGGCAGTACTTC
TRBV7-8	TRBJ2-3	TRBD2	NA	CASSFLAGADTQYF	TGTGCCAGCAGCTTTCTAGCGGGGGCAGATACGCAGTATTTT
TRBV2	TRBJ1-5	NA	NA	CASRDGLMTYSNQPQHF	TGTGCCAGCAGGGACGGACTCATGACATATAGCAATCAGCCCCAGCATTTT
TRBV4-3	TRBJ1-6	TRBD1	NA	CASSQGQGNSPLHF	TGCGCCAGCAGCCAAGGACAGGGGAATTCACCCCTCCACTTT
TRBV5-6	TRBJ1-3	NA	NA	CASSSGITGNTIYF	TGTGCCAGCAGCTCGGGGATTACTGGAAACACCATATATTTT
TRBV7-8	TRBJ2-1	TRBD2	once	CASSLSLAGGDNEQFF	TGTGCCAGCAGCTTGTCCCTAGCGGGGGGGGACAATGAGCAGTTCTTC
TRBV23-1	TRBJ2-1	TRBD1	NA	CASSQSRDRGVDEQFF	TGCGCCAGCAGTCAATCCAGGGACAGGGGGGTCGATGAGCAGTTCTTC
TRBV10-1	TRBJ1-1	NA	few	CASMSSNTEAFF	TGCGCCAGCATGAGCTCGAACACTGAAGCTTTCTTT
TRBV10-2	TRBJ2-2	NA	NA	CASSGVGAGELFF	TGCGCCAGCAGTGGGGTCGGAGCCGGGGAGCTGTTTTTT
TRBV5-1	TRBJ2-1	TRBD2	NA	CASSYREALYNEQFF	TGCGCCAGCAGCTATCGGGAGGCCCTCTACAATGAGCAGTTCTTC
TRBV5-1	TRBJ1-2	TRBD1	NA	CASSSPGQGLYGYTF	TGCGCCAGCAGCAGCCCGGGACAGGGCCTCTATGGCTACACCTTC
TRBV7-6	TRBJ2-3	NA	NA	CASSNQNTQYF	TGTGCCAGCAGCAACCAGAATACGCAGTATTTT
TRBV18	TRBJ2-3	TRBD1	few	CASSPPGQGTTDTQYF	TGTGCCAGCTCACCCCCGGGACAGGGGACGACAGATACGCAGTATTTT
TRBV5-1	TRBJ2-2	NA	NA	CASSLASGITGELFF	TGCGCCAGCAGCTTGGCCTCGGGGATCACCGGGGAGCTGTTTTTT
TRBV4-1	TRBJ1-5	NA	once	CASSQVWRGNQPQHF	TGCGCCAGCAGCCAAGTTTGGAGGGGAAATCAGCCCCAGCATTTT
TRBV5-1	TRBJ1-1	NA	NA	CASSFSEQENTEAFF	TGCGCCAGCAGCTTCTCAGAACAGGAGAACACTGAAGCTTTCTTT
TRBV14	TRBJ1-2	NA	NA	CASSQEDRPLYGYTF	TGTGCCAGCAGCCAAGAGGACAGACCTCTCTATGGCTACACCTTC